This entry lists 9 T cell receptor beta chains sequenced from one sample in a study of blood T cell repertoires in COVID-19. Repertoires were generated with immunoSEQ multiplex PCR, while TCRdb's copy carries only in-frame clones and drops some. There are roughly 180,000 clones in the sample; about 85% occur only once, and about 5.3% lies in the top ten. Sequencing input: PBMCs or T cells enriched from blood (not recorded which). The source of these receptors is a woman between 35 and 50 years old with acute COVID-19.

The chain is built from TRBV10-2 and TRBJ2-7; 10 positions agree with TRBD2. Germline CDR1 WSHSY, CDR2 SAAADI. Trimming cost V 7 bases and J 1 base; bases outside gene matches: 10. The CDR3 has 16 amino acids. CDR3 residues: CASTPTLAGASYEQYF. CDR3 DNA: TGCGCCAGCACACCGACCCTAGCGGGAGCGTCCTACGAGCAGTACTTC.

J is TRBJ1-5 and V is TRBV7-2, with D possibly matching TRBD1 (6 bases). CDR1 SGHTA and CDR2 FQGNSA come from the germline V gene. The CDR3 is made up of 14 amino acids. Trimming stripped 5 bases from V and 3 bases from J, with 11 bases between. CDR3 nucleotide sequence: TGTGCCAGCAGCCTTCAGGGGTACAATCAGCCCCAGCATTTT. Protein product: CASSLQGYNQPQHF.

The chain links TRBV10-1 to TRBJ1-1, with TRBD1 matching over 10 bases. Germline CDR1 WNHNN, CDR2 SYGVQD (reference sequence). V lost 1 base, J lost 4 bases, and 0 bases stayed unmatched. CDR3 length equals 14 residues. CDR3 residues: CASSEWTGGTEAFF. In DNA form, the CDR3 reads TGCGCCAGCAGTGAGTGGACAGGGGGCACTGAAGCTTTCTTT.

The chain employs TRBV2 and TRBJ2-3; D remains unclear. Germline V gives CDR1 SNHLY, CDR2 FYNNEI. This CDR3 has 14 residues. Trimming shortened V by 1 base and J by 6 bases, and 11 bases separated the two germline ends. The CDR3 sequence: CASSEGRSADTQYF. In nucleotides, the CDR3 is TGTGCCAGCAGTGAAGGTCGCTCCGCGGATACGCAGTATTTT.

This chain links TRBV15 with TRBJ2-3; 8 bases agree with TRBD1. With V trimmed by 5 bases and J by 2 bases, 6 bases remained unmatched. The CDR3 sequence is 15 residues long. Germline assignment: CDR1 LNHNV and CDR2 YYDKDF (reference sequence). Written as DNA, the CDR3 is TGTGCCACCAGCGCCGGGACAGGACTCACAGATACGCAGTATTTT. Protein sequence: CATSAGTGLTDTQYF. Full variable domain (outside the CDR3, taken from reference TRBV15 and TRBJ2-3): DAMVIQNPRYQVTQFGKPVTLSCSQTLNHNVMYWYQQKSSQAPKLLFHYYDKDFNNEADTPDNFQSRRPNTSFCFLDIRSPGLGDTAMYLCATSAGTGLTDTQYFGPGTRLTVL.

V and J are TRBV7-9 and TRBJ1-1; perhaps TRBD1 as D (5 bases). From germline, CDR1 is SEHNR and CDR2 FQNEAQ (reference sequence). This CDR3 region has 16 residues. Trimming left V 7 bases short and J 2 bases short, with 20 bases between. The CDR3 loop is CASIDDRSYINTEAFF. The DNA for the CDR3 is TGTGCCAGCATCGACGACAGATCCTATATTAACACTGAAGCTTTCTTT.

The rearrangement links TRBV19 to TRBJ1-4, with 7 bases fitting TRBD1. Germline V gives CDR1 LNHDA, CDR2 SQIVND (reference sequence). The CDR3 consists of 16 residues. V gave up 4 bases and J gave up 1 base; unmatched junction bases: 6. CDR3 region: CASSNRGGVTNEKLFF. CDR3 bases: TGTGCCAGTAGTAACAGGGGAGGCGTAACTAATGAAAAACTGTTTTTT.

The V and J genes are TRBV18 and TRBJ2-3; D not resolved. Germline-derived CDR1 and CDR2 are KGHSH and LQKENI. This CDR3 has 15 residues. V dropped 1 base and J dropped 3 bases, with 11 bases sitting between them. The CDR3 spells CASSPLPASTDTQYF. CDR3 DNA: TGTGCCAGCTCACCACTTCCCGCTAGTACAGATACGCAGTATTTT.

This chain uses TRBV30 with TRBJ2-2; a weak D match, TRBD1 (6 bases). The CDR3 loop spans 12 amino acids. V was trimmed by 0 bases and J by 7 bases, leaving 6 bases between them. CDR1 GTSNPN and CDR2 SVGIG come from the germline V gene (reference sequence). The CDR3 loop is CAWSVQGGELFF. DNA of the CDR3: TGTGCCTGGAGTGTACAGGGCGGGGAGCTGTTTTTT.